This T cell receptor beta chain stems from a study of blood T cell repertoires in COVID-19. Study-level background: Some COVID-19 samples were acute and others convalescent; all came from the United States, Italy and Spain. The analysed material was cDNA or gDNA that came from T cells, B-cell-depleted T cells, or PBMCs.

The CDR3 has 13 residues. Trimming cost V 8 bases and J 8 bases, with 16 bases left between them. Germline values: CDR1 SGHVS, CDR2 FNYEAQ. Authors' processing steps: Reference gene primer amplification gave nucleated cell count estimates. Sequencing was performed with immunoSEQ multiplex PCR; in TCRdb, only in-frame clones are kept and a portion is missing. V and J calls and clone size are those listed in that table; D and trimming were worked out from the DNA. The repertoire includes about 73,000 clones, 80% to 85% of them detected once, and approximately 27% sits in the top ten. The sequencing sample was made of peripheral blood. The TCR comes from a human donor in a cohort sampled during active COVID-19. The chain joins TRBV7-6 to TRBJ2-1, with TRBD2 as a possible D gene (6 bases). For the CDR3, the DNA is TGTGCCAGCCGTCGAGCGGGCGCCGATGAGCAGTTCTTC. Its protein product is CASRRAGADEQFF.